This T cell receptor (beta chain) originates from a study of beta chain features in type 1 diabetes. General study points: Highly expressing activated T cells could be over-counted with a cDNA template. PCR, the amplification step, might favor shorter templates, equally in patients and controls. Across all four CD4+ subsets, people with type 1 diabetes showed modestly shorter TCRB CDR3s.

This CDR3 is 14 amino acids long. Germline values: CDR1 SEHNR, CDR2 FQNEAQ (reference sequence). After removal of 5 bases from V and 10 bases from J, the junction contained 5 bases not matched to a gene. TCRB transcripts that were expressed got sequenced, as all of the isolated RNA had been reverse transcribed. The repertoire was sequenced with immunoSEQ multiplex PCR; TCRdb's copy has only in-frame clones and lacks some. The sample records tens of thousands of clones, nearly 50% being singletons. CD4+ naive, central memory, regulatory and stem cell-like memory subsets were isolated by sorting on CD45RO/CCR7/CD25/CD127/CD95/CD27. As to this clone: What it binds is not known.

The clonotype comes from a man between 25 and 39 years old with type 1 diabetes. The V and J genes are TRBV7-9 and TRBJ1-6; 10 bases line up with TRBD1. Sequencing was performed on central memory CD4+ T cells from blood. The CDR3 bases are TGTGCCAGCAGCCAGGACAGGGGGAACTCACCCCTCCACTTT. It yields the protein CASSQDRGNSPLHF.